This T cell receptor beta chain was captured by sequencing in a study of human T cells and chemical hapten exposure. Described time point: pre-sensitization, week 0. Indicated treatment: therapeutic diphenylcyclopropenone sensitization with weekly scalp DPC. In germline, CDR1 is SGHRS, CDR2 YFSETQ. Trimming cost V 1 base and J 0 bases; bases outside gene matches: 3. CDR3 length: 18 amino acids. This clonotype was observed a few times. TCRdb reprocessed the RACE reads via MiXCR and lists one record per CDR3 protein. Altogether more than 300,000 distinct CDR3 sequences are present, approximately 5% being singletons, with the ten largest covering around 8%.

This receptor was taken from a woman aged 18-29 years with alopecia areata. Some clones in this sample may be carry-over from other donors' samples. The specimen comprised whole blood, sampled in connection with sensitization to the hapten diphenylcyclopropenone (DPC). V usage is TRBV5-1 and J usage is TRBJ2-2; 13 nucleotides agree with TRBD2. The CDR3 protein is CASSLRTSGGPNTGELFF. The CDR3 DNA reads as TGCGCCAGCAGCTTGAGGACTAGCGGGGGTCCGAACACCGGGGAGCTGTTTTTT.